A single sample is the source of the 10 T cell receptor beta chains below, sequenced in a study of OX40 agonist ivuxolimab in advanced cancers. The repertoire was sequenced with immunoSEQ multiplex PCR; TCRdb's copy has only in-frame clones and lacks some. Of tens of thousands of clones in the sample, roughly 84% were seen once. Sequenced here: CD4+ or CD8+ T cells sorted from blood, sampled in a trial of the OX40 agonist ivuxolimab. Source of these receptors: an adult with an advanced solid tumor such as melanoma, head and neck, liver or kidney cancer.

The rearrangement joins TRBV4-1 to TRBJ1-5, with 9 bases aligning to TRBD1. There are 17 residues in the CDR3. The germline V gene encodes CDR1 MGHRA and CDR2 YSYEKL. J lost 3 bases, V lost 4 bases, and 10 bases had no gene match. The CDR3 region has the DNA TGCGCCAGCAGCCTCGCCCCAGGACAGGGGTCCAATCAGCCCCAGCATTTT. Protein: CASSLAPGQGSNQPQHF.

This chain uses TRBV15 with TRBJ2-7; tentatively, D is TRBD1 (5 bases). The CDR3 consists of 17 residues. Deletions cut 0 bases from V and 1 base from J, with 16 bases between. Germline CDR1 and CDR2: LNHNV and YYDKDF (reference sequence). The DNA of the CDR3 is TGTGCCACCAGCAGAGATCTGTTGGGCAGGGCGTCCTACGAGCAGTACTTC. As protein: CATSRDLLGRASYEQYF.

The chain is built from TRBV9 and TRBJ2-1; TRBD1 might be the D (5 bases). Germline lookup yields CDR1 SGDLS and CDR2 YYNGEE. The CDR3 loop spans 15 amino acids. The V end was cut by 4 bases, the J end by 0 bases, with 11 bases between. Here the CDR3 DNA reads TGTGCCAGCAGCCTCGGTGACAGCTCCTACAATGAGCAGTTCTTC. It codes for CASSLGDSSYNEQFF.

This clone was recorded only once. V gene TRBV11-2 combines with J gene TRBJ2-2; D perhaps matches TRBD1 (6 bases). The CDR3 spans 16 residues. V dropped 4 bases and J dropped 7 bases, with 19 bases sitting between them. The germline V gene encodes CDR1 SGHAT and CDR2 FQNNGV. CDR3 sequence (DNA): TGTGCCAGCAGCTCCCTTAAAGCCGGGACAATCGGGGAGCTGTTTTTT. Translated, it gives CASSSLKAGTIGELFF.

The chain carries TRBV6-4 and TRBJ2-1; 12 bases line up with TRBD1. Germline CDR1 reads MRHNA; CDR2 reads SNTAGT. Losses at the gene ends were 6 bases for V and 7 bases for J; bases not matched to a gene: 7. CDR3 length equals 15 residues. CDR3 DNA sequence: TGTGCCAGCAGCCCCGGGACAGGGGGCTGGAATGAGCAGTTCTTC. It specifies CASSPGTGGWNEQFF.

J is TRBJ2-3 and V is TRBV5-6; D perhaps matches TRBD2 (7 bases). The germline V gene encodes CDR1 SGHDT and CDR2 YYEEEE. V lost 4 bases, J lost 5 bases, and 17 bases lay in between. The CDR3 sequence is 15 residues long. CDR3 nucleotides: TGTGCCAGCAGCCCCCTCGGGGGCGGGGGAGATACGCAGTATTTT. The encoded protein is CASSPLGGGGDTQYF.

V usage is TRBV15 and J usage is TRBJ1-5, with 8 bases matching TRBD1. This CDR3 contains 16 residues. Germline CDR1 LNHNV, CDR2 YYDKDF (reference sequence). V lost 3 bases and J lost 7; bases outside the gene matches: 11. The CDR3 reads CATSRESQGAGQPQHF. CDR3 sequence (DNA): TGTGCCACCAGCAGGGAATCCCAGGGGGCAGGGCAGCCCCAGCATTTT.

CDR3 sequence (DNA): TGTGCCAGCAGCTCTACCCGACATCAGCCCTACGAGCAGTACTTC. It translates to CASSSTRHQPYEQYF. This chain joins TRBV11-2 and TRBJ2-7; D gene ambiguous. The germline V gene has CDR1 SGHAT and CDR2 FQNNGV. The CDR3 is made up of 15 amino acids. Trimming pared 4 bases from V and 2 bases from J, leaving 15 bases between.

The chain joins TRBV5-4 to TRBJ2-5; a possible D gene is TRBD2 (6 bases). The V and J ends lost 4 bases and 4 bases respectively, with 20 bases between them. This CDR3 contains 16 residues. Germline loops: CDR1 SGHNT, CDR2 YYREEE (reference sequence). CDR3 protein: CASSAGPGPSPETQYF. The CDR3 coding sequence is TGTGCCAGCAGCGCGGGGCCGGGACCATCCCCAGAGACCCAGTACTTC. The variable domain in full, completed from reference TRBV5-4 and TRBJ2-5, reads ETGVTQSPTHLIKTRGQQVTLRCSSQSGHNTVSWYQQALGQGPQFIFQYYREEENGRGNFPPRFSGLQFPNYSSELNVNALELDDSALYLCASSAGPGPSPETQYFGPGTRLLVL.

A single count supports this clone. The chain combines TRBV5-6 with TRBJ2-1; TRBD2 matches 9 bases. V gave up 6 bases and J gave up 4 bases; unmatched junction bases: 5. CDR1 SGHDT and CDR2 YYEEEE come from the germline V gene. The CDR3 has 14 amino acids. As DNA, the CDR3 is TGTGCCAGCAACAGACTAGCGGAGTACAATGAGCAGTTCTTC. The encoded protein is CASNRLAEYNEQFF.